This T cell receptor (beta chain) emerged from a study of identical twins. This clonotype was found a few times. Per germline, CDR1 SQVTM and CDR2 ANQGSEA. Trimming cost V 8 bases and J 2 bases, with 17 bases left between them. CDR3 length: 14 residues. TCRdb re-called the 5' RACE reads with MiXCR, one entry per CDR3 protein. Counted here are hundreds of thousands of distinct CDR3 sequences, 15% to 20% occurring once; the ten biggest clones make up about 12%. This sample was also put to use in a study of T cells expressing NK-cell markers. That source adds: T cells sorted in several experiments were restricted to alpha-beta TCR T cells by an anti-gamma-delta TCR antibody.

The source is a woman in her late teens or twenties in good health. The source material was PBMCs. The chain links TRBV29-1 to TRBJ2-3, with D perhaps TRBD2 (6 bases). CDR3 sequence reads: CSYRPGGPTDTQYF. CDR3 DNA: TGCAGCTACCGACCCGGGGGACCCACAGATACGCAGTATTTT.